One TCR beta chain is described in this entry. Its specificity is unknown. The sample comes from a study of T cell repertoires in cytomegalovirus infection. Study as a whole: Selection of CMV epitopes for the study included recently identified HLA-C-restricted and well-studied HLA-B-restricted ones. Matching HLA type, along with CMV infection, was indicated by public TCR beta signatures. Findings and caveats of the study: Summed frequency of public TCR beta families distinguished CMV carriers with the relevant HLA. The ex vivo response showed dominance by HLA-C-restricted CMV-specific TCR beta clonotypes.

In TCRdb, the reads were re-called with MiXCR into one record per CDR3 protein. The sample shows about half a million distinct CDR3 sequences, roughly a third of them seen only once. The CDR3 contains 18 residues. V lost 4 bases to trimming and J lost 0 bases; unmatched junction nucleotides: 7. Germline values: CDR1 SGHAT, CDR2 FQNNGV. This rearrangement joins TRBV11-2 to TRBJ2-1; 12 bases fit TRBD2. The TCR comes from a human donor in good health (CMV status not recorded). Some clones in this sample may be carry-over from other donors' samples. Sequenced here: cultured PBMCs, sampled from culture after CMV antigen stimulation. The chain's CDR3 is CASSSGLAGLLSYNEQFF. The DNA of the CDR3 is TGTGCCAGCAGCTCCGGACTAGCGGGACTTCTCTCCTACAATGAGCAGTTCTTC. Full variable domain (outside the CDR3, taken from reference TRBV11-2 and TRBJ2-1): EAGVAQSPRYKIIEKRQSVAFWCNPISGHATLYWYQQILGQGPKLLIQFQNNGVVDDSQLPKDRFSAERLKGVDSTLKIQPAKLEDSAVYLCASSSGLAGLLSYNEQFFGPGTRLTVL.